These 21 T cell receptor beta chains were sequenced from one sample in a study of T cells in Graves' hyperthyroidism and ophthalmopathy. Amplification yielded TCR beta CDR3 regions, with RNA transcripts as the source. Initially, a first-round RT-PCR of the TCR CDR3 employed the HTBI primer set. TCRdb re-derived calls from the multiplex PCR reads in MiXCR, one entry per CDR3 protein. The sample yields roughly 300,000 distinct CDR3 sequences, about 14% seen once. Sequences were obtained from blood. The receptors were sampled from a woman aged 25 to 45 with Graves' hyperthyroidism.

This clonotype was observed a handful of times. The chain combines TRBV15 with TRBJ2-3; perhaps TRBD2 as D (5 bases). With 0 bases removed from V and 5 bases from J, the gap between germline ends came to 12 bases. Germline values: CDR1 LNHNV, CDR2 YYDKDF (reference sequence). The CDR3 loop spans 15 amino acids. The chain's CDR3 is CATSRDGGGGDTQYF. DNA of the CDR3: TGTGCCACCAGCAGAGATGGCGGAGGCGGAGATACGCAGTATTTT.

This clonotype was seen many times. The chain combines TRBV2 with TRBJ2-3; D is ambiguous. Germline V CDR1 and CDR2: SNHLY, FYNNEI. The CDR3 covers 14 residues. Trimming cost V 2 bases and J 0 bases, with 6 bases left between them. CDR3 DNA: TGTGCCAGCAGTGAAACAAGGAGCACAGATACGCAGTATTTT. This codes for CASSETRSTDTQYF.

The rearrangement links TRBV18 to TRBJ1-1, with TRBD1 identical over 8 bases. Germline CDR1 is KGHSH and CDR2 is LQKENI. This CDR3 has 13 amino acids. The ends lost 5 bases at V and 4 bases at J; junction bases unmatched: 3. The CDR3 loop is CASSETGVTEAFF. The DNA for the CDR3 is TGTGCCAGCTCAGAGACAGGGGTCACTGAAGCTTTCTTT.

The chain carries TRBV9 and TRBJ2-3, with D unclear. Germline CDR1 reads SGDLS; CDR2 reads YYNGEE. The CDR3 totals 14 residues. V lost 0 bases and J 4 bases, leaving 9 bases between the germline ends. The CDR3 loop reads CASSVAHGPDTQYF. The CDR3 nucleotides read TGTGCCAGCAGCGTAGCCCACGGACCAGATACGCAGTATTTT. Full variable domain (missing parts from reference TRBV9 and TRBJ2-3): DSGVTQTPKHLITATGQRVTLRCSPRSGDLSVYWYQQSLDQGLQFLIQYYNGEERAKGNILERFSAQQFPDLHSELNLSSLELGDSALYFCASSVAHGPDTQYFGPGTRLTVL.

The chain has TRBV6-2 or TRBV6-3 and TRBJ1-5; no reliable D call. Trimming took off 7 bases at V and 3 bases at J, with 16 bases between the two ends. The CDR3 is 15 residues long. The germline V gene has CDR1 MNHEY and CDR2 SVGEGT. This CDR3 is CASTDRQTPNQPQHF. CDR3 DNA sequence: TGTGCCAGCACCGACCGTCAGACCCCCAATCAGCCCCAGCATTTT.

With respect to this clonotype: Since no conserved phenylalanine or tryptophan closes the CDR3, a read error is the likely cause. The gene calls are TRBV11-2 and TRBJ2-1; a possible D gene is TRBD1 (6 bases). Trimming stripped 4 bases from V and 5 bases from J, with 30 bases between. The CDR3 is 20 amino acids. Per the germline V gene, CDR1 is SGHAT and CDR2 is FQNNGV. CDR3 sequence: CASSSGDPAIWGTYNNEQFL. The CDR3 bases are TGTGCCAGCAGCTCCGGGGACCCGGCTATCTGGGGGACATATAACAATGAGCAGTTCCTC.

This clonotype has at least ten counts. The rearrangement links TRBV12-3 or TRBV12-4 to TRBJ1-2, with D perhaps TRBD1 (5 bases). The length of the CDR3 is 14 residues. V gave up 4 bases and J gave up 3 bases, with 12 bases separating them. CDR3 sequence: CASSSVVGDYGYTF. In DNA, the CDR3 is TGTGCCAGCAGTTCCGTTGTAGGGGACTATGGCTACACCTTC.

This clonotype was observed a few times. This chain uses TRBV6-2 or TRBV6-3 with TRBJ2-1; unclear D gene. This CDR3 spans 15 amino acids. The germline V and J ends were trimmed by 5 bases and 9 bases, with 20 bases remaining between them. CDR1 and CDR2 from the germline V gene are MNHEY and SVGEGT. The chain's CDR3 is CASSRLSQYKTEQFF. CDR3 sequence (DNA): TGTGCCAGCAGTCGCCTAAGCCAGTACAAGACTGAGCAGTTCTTC.

Here the CDR3 DNA reads TGTGCCACCAGTGATTTGGAGGGAGCGGGAGGGGTCAATGAGCAGTTCTTC. Its protein product is CATSDLEGAGGVNEQFF. The V and J genes are TRBV24-1 and TRBJ2-1; TRBD2 matches 10 bases. Germline V gene data show CDR1 as KGHDR and CDR2 as SFDVKD. The junction had 7 bases not matched to a gene; V was cut back by 0 bases and J by 6 bases. CDR3 length: 17 residues.

The chain's CDR3 is CASSQDMGGQPQHF. CDR3 bases: TGCGCCAGCAGCCAAGATATGGGCGGGCAGCCCCAGCATTTT. The chain has TRBV4-1 and TRBJ1-5; no clear D gene. Germline V gene sequence: CDR1 MGHRA, CDR2 YSYEKL. Trimming removed 0 bases from V and 7 bases from J, with 10 bases in between. There are 14 residues in the CDR3.

This clonotype appeared many times. The chain employs TRBV27 and TRBJ2-3; 8 bases fit TRBD2. Germline CDR1 MNHEY, CDR2 SMNVEV (reference sequence). The V and J ends lost 7 bases and 2 bases, in that order; junction bases with no gene match: 14. This CDR3 contains 17 residues. The CDR3 here is CASKGVRQREPTDTQYF. Written as DNA, the CDR3 is TGTGCCAGCAAAGGGGTTAGGCAGCGGGAGCCCACAGATACGCAGTATTTT.

This clonotype turned up a few times. Compared with germline, one end of the junction differs, possibly owing to a read error. The chain combines TRBV29-1 with TRBJ2-1; 11 bases are a match to TRBD2. This CDR3 has 16 amino acids. CDR1 is SQVTM, CDR2 ANQGSEA, per germline. CDR3 DNA sequence: TGCAGCGTTGAAATGGCTAGCGGGAGGAATTACAATGAGCAGCTCTTC. Its translation: CSVEMASGRNYNEQLF.

This clonotype was detected many times. V is TRBV6-1 and J is TRBJ2-7; possibly TRBD1 or TRBD2 for D (6 bases each). Trimming removed 7 bases at V and 0 bases at J, with 10 bases between. CDR1 and CDR2 (germline): MNHNS, SASEGT. There are 13 residues in the CDR3. This chain's CDR3 is CASKGGDSYEQYF. DNA for the CDR3: TGTGCCAGCAAGGGGGGTGACTCCTACGAGCAGTACTTC.

As concerns this clonotype: A much bigger clone sits one base away, suggesting this may be a read error. V usage is TRBV9 and J usage is TRBJ2-7; TRBD1 is a possible D gene (6 bases). The germline V gene encodes CDR1 SGDLS and CDR2 YYNGEE. The CDR3 is 14 amino acids. CDR3 protein: CASSGTESTYERYF. The CDR3 bases are TGTGCCAGCAGCGGGACAGAGTCTACCTACGAGCGGTACTTC. Variable domain in full (rest from reference TRBV9 and TRBJ2-7): DSGVTQTPKHLITATGQRVTLRCSPRSGDLSVYWYQQSLDQGLQFLIQYYNGEERAKGNILERFSAQQFPDLHSELNLSSLELGDSALYFCASSGTESTYERYFGPGTRLTVT.

This clonotype was counted ten times or more. The J gene is TRBJ2-5, the V gene TRBV20-1; 10 bases line up with TRBD2. This CDR3 is built from 14 residues. Germline V CDR1 and CDR2: DFQATT, SNEGSKA (reference sequence). Germline trimming cut 1 base from V and 5 bases from J; bases unmatched to any gene: 4. This CDR3 reads CSARATSGLETQYF. The CDR3, as DNA: TGCAGTGCTAGAGCGACTAGCGGGTTGGAGACCCAGTACTTC.

V gene TRBV24-1 combines with J gene TRBJ2-1; the D gene is possibly TRBD2 (6 bases). The ends were cut back, 4 bases at V and 8 bases at J, with 23 bases in the middle. Germline V CDR1 and CDR2: KGHDR, SFDVKD. The CDR3 is made up of 17 amino acids. The DNA for the CDR3 is TGTGCCACCAGTGAACGACCGGGACTGTCATTGAACTATGAGCAGTTCTTC. It codes for CATSERPGLSLNYEQFF.

Many counts were recorded for this clonotype. The CDR3 nucleotides read TGTGCCGTTAGAGGCGGAAACACTGAAGCTTTCTTT. Its translation is CAVRGGNTEAFF. The chain joins TRBV27 to TRBJ1-1; D is unresolved. V was shortened by 11 bases and J by 2 bases, with 12 bases between the two germline ends. The CDR3 consists of 12 residues. CDR1 is MNHEY, CDR2 SMNVEV, per germline (reference sequence).

V and J are TRBV6-5 and TRBJ1-2; D is possibly TRBD1 (5 bases). Germline CDR1 reads MNHEY; CDR2 reads SVGAGI. The CDR3 is made up of 13 amino acids. V was pared by 2 bases and J by 8 bases, with 12 bases between. The chain's CDR3 is CASSYIGARGYTF. Written as DNA, the CDR3 is TGTGCCAGCAGTTACATTGGGGCGCGGGGCTACACCTTC.

This clonotype turned up a few times. CDR3 region: CASSLKSFGGGREQFF. CDR3 in DNA: TGTGCCAGCAGTTTAAAATCGTTTGGGGGGGGGCGTGAGCAGTTCTTC. The V and J genes are TRBV28 and TRBJ2-1; D is possibly TRBD2 (7 bases). The germline V and J ends were trimmed by 2 bases and 9 bases, with 20 bases remaining between them. Germline V gene data show CDR1 as MDHEN and CDR2 as SYDVKM. The CDR3 runs to 16 residues.

This clonotype has ten or more counts. The chain uses TRBV2 and TRBJ2-3, with D maybe TRBD1 (6 bases). The germline V gene has CDR1 SNHLY and CDR2 FYNNEI. V lost 7 bases, J lost 6 bases, and 14 bases lay in between. The CDR3 covers 13 residues. CDR3 nucleotides: TGTGCCAGCATGAATCAGGGGACGGATACGCAGTATTTT. Residues: CASMNQGTDTQYF.

A remark on this clonotype: With a much larger clone just one base away, this may be a read error. As the CDR3 is not closed by the conserved phenylalanine or tryptophan, this likely results from a read error. This chain uses TRBV9 with TRBJ2-3, with 7 bases that match TRBD1. This CDR3 is built from 14 residues. V shed 3 bases, J shed 4 bases, and the junction held 5 bases outside the gene matches. CDR1 is SGDLS, CDR2 YYNGEE, per germline. The DNA for the CDR3 is TGTGCCAGCAGCGCCCGACAGGGAGCAGATACGCAGTATTCT. This encodes CASSARQGADTQYS.